This TCR beta chain emerged from a study of identical twins. Findings and limits, study-wide: The study reached conclusions through statistical analysis that was cross-sectional, not following the same donors.

Germline CDR1 and CDR2: MDHEN and SYDVKM. The trim removed 2 bases at V and 5 bases at J, leaving 6 bases unmatched. CDR3 size: 17 residues. A single record per CDR3 protein comes from TCRdb applying MiXCR to the 5' RACE reads. The sample has 1.5 million to 2 million distinct CDR3 sequences; 32% are singletons. This clonotype was counted at least ten times. The antigen is undetermined. This TCR was sampled from a newborn girl in good health. Source material: cord blood. V is TRBV28 and J is TRBJ2-1, with 13 bases aligning to TRBD2. CDR3 in DNA: TGTGCCAGCAGTTTAGAGGGACTAGCGGGACCCAACAATGAGCAGTTCTTC. Amino acid sequence: CASSLEGLAGPNNEQFF.